Sequencing of this T cell receptor (beta chain) was carried out in a study of tumor-infiltrating lymphocytes in primary liver carcinoma. Study background: The patients included men and women who were aged 30 to 69 years.

The investigators made TCR beta cDNA from about 510 ng total RNA, using a constant-region primer. Employing slightly modified ARM-PCR, three nested multiplex PCR rounds were run, and these gave rise to the TCR beta libraries. Rounds one and two of PCR, each of 9 to 11 cycles, were primed with TRBV1-TRBV30 forward primers and a C-beta reverse primer. One entry per CDR3 protein, called by TCRdb with MiXCR from the multiplex PCR reads. The sample holds under 85,000 distinct CDR3 sequences, around 70% seen once. As concerns this clonotype: No antigen is known for it.

CDR1 SQVTM and CDR2 ANQGSEA come from the germline V gene. The length of the CDR3 is 14 residues. Study-wide findings and caveats: Only about 7.5-25% of top clones occurred in every one of the five tumor regions. Tumor top-250-clone fractions significantly exceeded those of blood (p = 0.039).

The tissue used was unsorted bulk material of about 19-31 mg. RNA and DNA were co-extracted from it with the AllPrep DNA/RNA mini kit. Every tumor was sampled at five separate regions. The TCR was taken from a man aged 40-49 years with primary liver carcinoma and hepatitis B virus infection. Sample: liver tumor tissue from sampling region 1. Subset of the sample: tumor region T1, superior pole. This chain connects TRBV29-1 to TRBJ2-3; no clear D. As DNA, the CDR3 is TGCTGCGACTCAACGCAGCGTGTTGGAGATACGCAGTATTTT. Encoded protein: CCDSTQRVGDTQYF.